Reported below is one T cell receptor (beta chain). The data were obtained in a study of T cell changes during pregnancy in multiple sclerosis. Repertoires were generated with immunoSEQ multiplex PCR, while TCRdb's copy carries only in-frame clones and drops some. In the table there are under 100,000 clones, approximately 94% of which are singletons. Germline loops: CDR1 SGDLS, CDR2 YYNGEE. The length of the CDR3 is 16 residues. Losses at the gene ends were 3 bases for V and 6 bases for J; bases not matched to a gene: 15. Here the sequenced sample was peripheral blood, taken in the third trimester of pregnancy. The clonotype originates from a female donor with multiple sclerosis, enrolled in a pregnancy study. The chain has TRBV9 and TRBJ2-7; TRBD2 matches at 7 bases. The CDR3 reads CASSGHTTSPTPEQYF. The CDR3 DNA reads as TGTGCCAGCAGCGGCCATACGACTAGCCCTACTCCCGAGCAGTACTTC.